This TCR beta chain comes out of a study of radiation and T cells in renal cell carcinoma. This CDR3 is built from 15 residues. Losses at the gene ends were 8 bases for V and 1 base for J; bases not matched to a gene: 8. Profiling relied on immunoSEQ multiplex PCR, and the TCRdb table lists in-frame clones only, not all of them. The sample carries 130,000 to 150,000 clones, around nine tenths recorded once. The time point here: baseline pretreatment blood. Documented treatment: 15 Gy SBRT to primary tumor, nephrectomy 4 weeks later. The tumor was a clear cell renal cell carcinoma. The chain is built from TRBV23-1 and TRBJ1-1; 9 bases match TRBD1. TRBV23-1 is flagged as an ORF with uncertain function. This specimen consisted of blood, obtained from a patient whose treatment included radiotherapy and nephrectomy. This TCR derives from a woman between 50 and 59 years old with renal cell carcinoma. In DNA, the CDR3 is TGCGCCAGCTCCCCGGACAGGGGAGAGAACACTGAAGCTTTCTTT. Encoded protein: CASSPDRGENTEAFF.